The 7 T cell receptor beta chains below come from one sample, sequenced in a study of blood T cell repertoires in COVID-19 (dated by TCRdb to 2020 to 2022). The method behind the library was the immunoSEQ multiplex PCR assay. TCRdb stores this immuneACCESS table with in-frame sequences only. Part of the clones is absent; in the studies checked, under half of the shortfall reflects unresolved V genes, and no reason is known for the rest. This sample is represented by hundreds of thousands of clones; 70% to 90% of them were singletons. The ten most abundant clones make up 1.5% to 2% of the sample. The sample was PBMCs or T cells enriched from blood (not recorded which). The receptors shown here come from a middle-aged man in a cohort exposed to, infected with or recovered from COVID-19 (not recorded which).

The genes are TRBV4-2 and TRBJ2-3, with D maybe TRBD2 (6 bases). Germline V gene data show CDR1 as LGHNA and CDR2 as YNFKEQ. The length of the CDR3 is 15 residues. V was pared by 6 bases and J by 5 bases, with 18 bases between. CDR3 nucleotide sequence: TGTGCCAGCAGACCCGGGACTGCCCTGGAAGATACGCAGTATTTT. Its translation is CASRPGTALEDTQYF.

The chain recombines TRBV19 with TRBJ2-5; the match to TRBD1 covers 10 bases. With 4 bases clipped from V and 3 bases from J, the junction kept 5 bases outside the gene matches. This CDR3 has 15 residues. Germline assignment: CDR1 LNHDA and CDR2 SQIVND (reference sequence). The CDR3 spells CASSRVGQGEETQYF. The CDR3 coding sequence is TGTGCCAGTAGTAGGGTCGGACAGGGGGAAGAGACCCAGTACTTC.

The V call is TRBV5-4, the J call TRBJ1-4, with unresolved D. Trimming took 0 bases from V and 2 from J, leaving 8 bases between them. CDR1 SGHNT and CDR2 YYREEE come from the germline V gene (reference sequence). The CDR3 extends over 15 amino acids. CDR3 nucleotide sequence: TGTGCCAGCAGCTTGGAGACAACGACTAATGAAAAACTGTTTTTT. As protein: CASSLETTTNEKLFF.

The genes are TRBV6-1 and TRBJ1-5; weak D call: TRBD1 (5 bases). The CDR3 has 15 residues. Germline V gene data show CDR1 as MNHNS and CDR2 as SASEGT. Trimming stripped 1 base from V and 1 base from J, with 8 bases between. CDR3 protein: CASSEEAGSNQPQHF. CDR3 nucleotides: TGTGCCAGCAGTGAAGAGGCAGGGAGCAATCAGCCCCAGCATTTT.

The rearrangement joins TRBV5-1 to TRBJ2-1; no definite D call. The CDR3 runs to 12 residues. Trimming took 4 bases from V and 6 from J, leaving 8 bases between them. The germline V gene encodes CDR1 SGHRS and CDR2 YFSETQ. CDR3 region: CASSVSLNEQFF. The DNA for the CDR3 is TGCGCCAGCAGCGTTAGCCTCAATGAGCAGTTCTTC.

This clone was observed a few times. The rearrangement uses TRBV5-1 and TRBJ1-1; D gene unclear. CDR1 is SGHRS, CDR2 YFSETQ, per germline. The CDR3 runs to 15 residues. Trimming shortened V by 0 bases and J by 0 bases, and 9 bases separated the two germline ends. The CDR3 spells CASSLGAPMNTEAFF. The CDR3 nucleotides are TGCGCCAGCAGCTTGGGAGCTCCTATGAACACTGAAGCTTTCTTT.

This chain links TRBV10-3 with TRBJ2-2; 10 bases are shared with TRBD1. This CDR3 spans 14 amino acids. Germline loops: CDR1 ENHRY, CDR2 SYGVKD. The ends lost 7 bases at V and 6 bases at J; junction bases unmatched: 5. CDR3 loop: CAINRDRGAGELFF. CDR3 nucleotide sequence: TGTGCCATCAACAGGGACAGGGGTGCCGGGGAGCTGTTTTTT.